What follows are 32 T cell receptor beta chains derived from one specimen sequenced in a study of cytomegalovirus exposure and HLA in healthy donors. Libraries were prepared by immunoSEQ multiplex PCR; TCRdb keeps only in-frame clonotypes and omits some of them. The data show approximately 300,000 clones, with around 90% seen just once and over 1% held by the top ten. Sequences were obtained from PBMCs. These receptors all stem from a woman aged 25 to 39 in good health and CMV-seropositive.

V and J are TRBV27 and TRBJ2-7; D is uncertain. CDR1 is MNHEY and CDR2 is SMNVEV in the germline V gene (reference sequence). The V gene lost 4 bases and the J gene lost 1 base, with 5 bases spanning the gap. CDR3 length: 12 amino acids. The CDR3 spells CASSSLSYEQYF. CDR3 DNA sequence: TGTGCCAGCAGTTCCCTATCCTACGAGCAGTACTTC.

CDR3 amino acids: CASSPRVAGTYNEQFF. The CDR3 coding sequence is TGCGCCAGCAGCCCCCGTGTAGCGGGAACCTACAATGAGCAGTTCTTC. The chain joins TRBV4-1 to TRBJ2-1; 8 bases line up with TRBD2. This CDR3 has 16 amino acids. The germline CDR1 and CDR2 sequences are MGHRA and YSYEKL. V was pared by 4 bases and J by 2 bases, with 7 bases of the junction left unmatched.

The V call is TRBV5-1, the J call TRBJ1-2; 7 bases fit TRBD1. The V and J ends lost 4 bases and 4 bases, in that order; junction bases with no gene match: 7. There are 14 residues in the CDR3. Germline V gene sequence: CDR1 SGHRS, CDR2 YFSETQ. The CDR3 loop is CASSGHRGGYGYTF. Here the CDR3 DNA reads TGCGCCAGCAGCGGCCACAGGGGCGGCTATGGCTACACCTTC.

V is TRBV11-2 and J is TRBJ1-1, with D unclear. The length of the CDR3 is 12 residues. Germline V gene sequence: CDR1 SGHAT, CDR2 FQNNGV. Trimming shortened V by 4 bases and J by 4 bases, and 7 bases separated the two germline ends. Here the CDR3 reads CASSSLITEAFF. In DNA form, the CDR3 reads TGTGCCAGCAGCTCCCTCATCACTGAAGCTTTCTTT.

The chain employs TRBV27 and TRBJ2-6; D call uncertain. V gave up 3 bases and J gave up 3 bases, with 0 bases separating them. The CDR3 totals 12 residues. Germline assignment: CDR1 MNHEY and CDR2 SMNVEV (reference sequence). The CDR3 loop reads CASSFGANVLTF. For the CDR3, the DNA is TGTGCCAGCAGTTTTGGGGCCAACGTCCTGACTTTC. The complete variable domain, with remaining parts taken from reference TRBV27 and TRBJ2-6, reads EAQVTQNPRYLITVTGKKLTVTCSQNMNHEYMSWYRQDPGLGLRQIYYSMNVEVTDKGDVPEGYKVSRKEKRNFPLILESPSPNQTSLYFCASSFGANVLTFGAGSRLTVL.

CDR3 amino acids: CASSESGTLSYEQYF. Written as DNA, the CDR3 is TGTGCCAGCAGCGAAAGCGGGACCCTATCCTACGAGCAGTACTTC. V gene TRBV7-2 combines with J gene TRBJ2-7, with 7 positions matching TRBD2. CDR1 is SGHTA, CDR2 FQGNSA, per germline. The V segment lost 5 bases and the J segment 1 base; nucleotides outside the gene matches: 8. The CDR3 extends over 15 amino acids.

This rearrangement joins TRBV30 to TRBJ2-3, with 12 bases that match TRBD2. CDR1 is GTSNPN and CDR2 is SVGIG in the germline V gene (reference sequence). The ends lost 2 bases at V and 3 bases at J; junction bases unmatched: 3. The CDR3 length is 15 residues. CDR3 amino acids: CAWSLGTSGTDTQYF. Written as DNA, the CDR3 is TGTGCCTGGAGTCTCGGGACTAGCGGGACAGATACGCAGTATTTT.

The chain recombines TRBV7-9 with TRBJ1-5; TRBD1 might be the D (6 bases). The CDR3 length is 16 residues. Germline V gives CDR1 SEHNR, CDR2 FQNEAQ (reference sequence). V was clipped by 1 base and J by 2 bases, with 12 bases between them. The chain's CDR3 is CASSLGGGGGNQPQHF. The CDR3 bases are TGTGCCAGCAGCTTAGGGGGGGGCGGAGGCAATCAGCCCCAGCATTTT.

This chain joins TRBV5-1 and TRBJ2-1; D is ambiguous. From germline, CDR1 is SGHRS and CDR2 YFSETQ. This CDR3 region has 15 residues. V lost 2 bases and J lost 8, with 17 bases in between. DNA for the CDR3: TGCGCCAGCAGCTTACCGTCGGCAGTCGGCGATGAGCAGTTCTTC. It translates to CASSLPSAVGDEQFF. Together with reference TRBV5-1 and TRBJ2-1, the CDR3 gives the full variable domain: KAGVTQTPRYLIKTRGQQVTLSCSPISGHRSVSWYQQTPGQGLQFLFEYFSETQRNKGNFPGRFSGRQFSNSRSEMNVSTLELGDSALYLCASSLPSAVGDEQFFGPGTRLTVL.

The rearrangement uses TRBV29-1 and TRBJ2-7; 8 positions match TRBD1. The CDR3 covers 13 residues. CDR1 is SQVTM and CDR2 is ANQGSEA in the germline V gene. The J segment lost 5 bases and the V segment lost 6 bases, leaving 9 bases of the junction unmatched. CDR3 sequence reads: CSVNRGSWDEQYF. In DNA form, the CDR3 reads TGCAGCGTAAACAGGGGGTCTTGGGACGAGCAGTACTTC.

The chain couples TRBV7-9 to TRBJ2-7; the match to TRBD2 covers 8 bases. V was pared by 5 bases and J by 3 bases, with 12 bases of the junction left unmatched. The germline gives CDR1 SEHNR, CDR2 FQNEAQ (reference sequence). CDR3 size: 16 residues. The CDR3 is CASSLGGAGVRYEQYF. DNA of the CDR3: TGTGCCAGCAGCCTCGGGGGGGCGGGAGTTCGCTACGAGCAGTACTTC.

The genes are TRBV27 and TRBJ2-2; TRBD2 agrees at 8 bases. The V gene's germline CDR1 is MNHEY and CDR2 SMNVEV (reference sequence). The CDR3 totals 15 residues. With 7 bases clipped from V and 4 bases from J, the junction kept 8 bases outside the gene matches. The CDR3: CASTWVSGVTGELFF. The CDR3 region has the DNA TGTGCCAGCACCTGGGTTAGCGGGGTCACCGGGGAGCTGTTTTTT.

The chain couples TRBV6-6 to TRBJ1-5; D may be TRBD1 (5 bases). The V end was cut by 2 bases, the J end by 4 bases, with 9 bases between. The germline CDR1 and CDR2 sequences are MNHNY and SVGAGI (reference sequence). The CDR3 totals 14 residues. For the CDR3, the DNA is TGTGCCAGCAGTTACCAGGGAGGAAATCAGCCCCAGCATTTT. It specifies CASSYQGGNQPQHF.

This clone was picked up one time. The chain links TRBV28 to TRBJ2-7; perhaps TRBD2 as D (6 bases). The CDR3 covers 15 residues. Germline values: CDR1 MDHEN, CDR2 SYDVKM. Deletions cut 4 bases from V and 3 bases from J, with 16 bases between. Here the CDR3 reads CASSSRGIRSYEQYF. The CDR3 DNA reads TGTGCCAGCAGTTCCCGGGGGATCAGAAGCTACGAGCAGTACTTC.

This rearrangement joins TRBV2 to TRBJ1-5, with TRBD1 identical over 7 bases. The CDR3 loop spans 14 amino acids. Trimming cost V 6 bases and J 4 bases; bases outside gene matches: 6. The germline CDR1 and CDR2 sequences are SNHLY and FYNNEI. This CDR3 is CASSAGQRNQPQHF. For the CDR3, the DNA is TGTGCCAGCAGCGCGGGACAGAGAAATCAGCCCCAGCATTTT.

The chain uses TRBV7-6 and TRBJ2-7; 7 nucleotides match TRBD2. CDR3 length: 13 residues. The V and J ends lost 0 bases and 5 bases, in that order; junction bases with no gene match: 1. Germline V gene lookup returns CDR1 SGHVS and CDR2 FNYEAQ. The CDR3: CASSLAGGNEQYF. For the CDR3, the DNA is TGTGCCAGCAGCTTAGCGGGGGGGAACGAGCAGTACTTC.

The CDR3 sequence is CASSQGQVYEQYF. The CDR3 DNA reads as TGTGCCAGCAGCCAAGGGCAAGTCTACGAGCAGTACTTC. The chain uses TRBV14 and TRBJ2-7; no firm D call. The CDR3 is 13 amino acids. The germline V gene has CDR1 SGHDN and CDR2 FVKESK. The ends were cut back, 1 base at V and 3 bases at J, with 7 bases in the middle.

This chain joins TRBV7-2 and TRBJ2-1; no definite D call. There are 15 residues in the CDR3. Germline loops: CDR1 SGHTA, CDR2 FQGNSA. Trimming cost V 1 base and J 3 bases, with 10 bases left between them. The CDR3 loop is CASSLVAIGYNEQFF. The DNA for the CDR3 is TGTGCCAGCAGCTTAGTAGCAATCGGCTACAATGAGCAGTTCTTC.

The CDR3 loop reads CASSTGASTGDEQFF. For the CDR3, the DNA is TGTGCCAGCAGCACAGGGGCTTCAACGGGCGATGAGCAGTTCTTC. The chain combines TRBV6-4 with TRBJ2-1; 7 bases fit TRBD1. The junction had 13 bases not matched to a gene; V was cut back by 6 bases and J by 8 bases. Per the germline V gene, CDR1 is MRHNA and CDR2 is SNTAGT. The CDR3 covers 15 residues.

The chain carries TRBV6-5 and TRBJ2-7; 7 nucleotides match TRBD2. V dropped 4 bases and J dropped 2; count of bases not matched to a gene: 8. Germline V gene data show CDR1 as MNHEY and CDR2 as SVGAGI. The CDR3 consists of 15 residues. CDR3 protein: CASSSTAGGAYEQYF. The CDR3 bases are TGTGCCAGCAGTTCAACCGCTGGGGGGGCCTACGAGCAGTACTTC.

This clone was detected only a few times. This chain links TRBV25-1 with TRBJ1-2; TRBD1 matches at 8 bases. The CDR3 length is 14 residues. Germline CDR1 reads MGHDK; CDR2 reads SYGVNS. Germline trimming cut 3 bases from V and 4 bases from J; bases unmatched to any gene: 4. CDR3 bases: TGTGCCAGCAGTGACAGGGGGCGTGCCTATGGCTACACCTTC. This codes for CASSDRGRAYGYTF.

The chain links TRBV27 to TRBJ1-2, with a weak D call TRBD1 (5 bases). From germline, CDR1 is MNHEY and CDR2 SMNVEV (reference sequence). V was pared by 0 bases and J by 4 bases, with 12 bases between. The CDR3 contains 15 residues. The CDR3 DNA reads as TGTGCCAGCAGTTTATCGCGGGGGGTGAGCTATGGCTACACCTTC. This codes for CASSLSRGVSYGYTF.

The V call is TRBV5-1, the J call TRBJ2-7; 9 bases line up with TRBD2. Germline values: CDR1 SGHRS, CDR2 YFSETQ. The trim removed 7 bases at V and 2 bases at J, leaving 10 bases unmatched. The CDR3 loop spans 15 amino acids. CDR3 DNA sequence: TGCGCCAGCGGAACCCTAGCGGGGTCACCCTACGAGCAGTACTTC. Protein sequence: CASGTLAGSPYEQYF.

This clone was detected only a few times. The chain combines TRBV4-2 with TRBJ1-1; 10 bases agree with TRBD1. This CDR3 spans 15 amino acids. The V gene end was trimmed by 1 base and the J gene end by 5 bases; junction bases not matched to a gene: 4. Germline V CDR1 and CDR2: LGHNA, YNFKEQ. The CDR3 bases are TGTGCCAGCAGCCAAGCCAGGACAGGGGGGACTGAAGCTTTCTTT. Amino acids: CASSQARTGGTEAFF.

Details on this clone: Other nucleotide sequences from this sample produce the same CDR3. The CDR3 is CSVGGTGNNYGYTF. CDR3 nucleotide sequence: TGCAGCGTTGGGGGGACAGGGAATAACTATGGCTACACCTTC. The chain links TRBV29-1 to TRBJ1-2; 9 bases match TRBD1. The CDR3 is 14 residues long. The V gene's germline CDR1 is SQVTM and CDR2 ANQGSEA. V gave up 4 bases and J gave up 1 base; unmatched junction bases: 4.

As DNA, the CDR3 is TGCAGTGCTGTTGCCAATGAGCAGTTCTTC. The encoded protein is CSAVANEQFF. The J gene is TRBJ2-1, the V gene TRBV20-1; D gene uncertain. Germline CDR1 is DFQATT and CDR2 is SNEGSKA (reference sequence). Trimming left V 5 bases short and J 6 bases short, with 5 bases between. This CDR3 contains 10 residues.

The chain joins TRBV5-1 to TRBJ1-3, with D unresolved. The germline V gene encodes CDR1 SGHRS and CDR2 YFSETQ. This CDR3 has 17 amino acids. Deletions cut 1 base from V and 0 bases from J, with 14 bases between. CDR3 protein: CASSLSAALNSGNTIYF. CDR3 nucleotide sequence: TGCGCCAGCAGCTTGTCGGCAGCTCTTAACTCTGGAAACACCATATATTTT.

This clone was observed a handful of times. This chain connects TRBV5-4 to TRBJ1-4; D ambiguous. Trimming stripped 4 bases from V and 5 bases from J, with 15 bases between. CDR1 is SGHNT, CDR2 YYREEE, per germline (reference sequence). This CDR3 has 15 amino acids. CDR3 sequence reads: CASSPESNSNEKLFF. CDR3 nucleotide sequence: TGTGCCAGCAGCCCGGAGAGTAACAGCAATGAAAAACTGTTTTTT. The full variable domain, rest sourced from reference TRBV5-4 and TRBJ1-4, is ETGVTQSPTHLIKTRGQQVTLRCSSQSGHNTVSWYQQALGQGPQFIFQYYREEENGRGNFPPRFSGLQFPNYSSELNVNALELDDSALYLCASSPESNSNEKLFFGSGTQLSVL.

The rearrangement joins TRBV20-1 to TRBJ1-1, with D hard to call. Deletions cut 4 bases from V and 10 bases from J, with 13 bases between. The CDR3 runs to 11 residues. Germline CDR1 and CDR2: DFQATT and SNEGSKA (reference sequence). The CDR3 DNA sequence: TGCAGTGCTACACATGAGCTAGGAGCTTTCTTT. Amino acid sequence: CSATHELGAFF.

The sample holds one count of this clone. The rearrangement links TRBV4-1 to TRBJ2-3; D not certain. Trimming removed 0 bases from V and 4 bases from J, with 8 bases in between. CDR3 length equals 14 residues. Germline-derived CDR1 and CDR2 are MGHRA and YSYEKL. The CDR3 DNA is TGCGCCAGCAGCCAAGATCGAGGCCCAGATACGCAGTATTTT. Its protein is CASSQDRGPDTQYF.

CDR3 bases: TGCGCCAGCAGCCCTTCTGGACAGGTCGAAAAACTGTTTTTT. Amino acids: CASSPSGQVEKLFF. The chain is built from TRBV5-1 and TRBJ1-4; 7 positions agree with TRBD1. CDR1 and CDR2 (germline): SGHRS, YFSETQ. This CDR3 has 14 amino acids. V dropped 4 bases and J dropped 8; count of bases not matched to a gene: 8.

In its sample, this clone was seen once. The rearrangement uses TRBV7-9 and TRBJ1-2; 7 bases are shared with TRBD1. The CDR3 runs to 14 residues. Trimming at V came to 6 bases and at J to 2 bases, leaving 6 bases not matched to a gene. Germline V CDR1 and CDR2: SEHNR, FQNEAQ (reference sequence). The CDR3: CASRIGTANYGYTF. In DNA form, the CDR3 reads TGTGCCAGCAGGATAGGGACAGCCAACTATGGCTACACCTTC. Combining the CDR3 with reference TRBV7-9 and TRBJ1-2 gives the whole variable domain DTGVSQNPRHKITKRGQNVTFRCDPISEHNRLYWYRQTLGQGPEFLTYFQNEAQLEKSRLLSDRFSAERPKGSFSTLEIQRTEQGDSAMYLCASRIGTANYGYTFGSGTRLTVV.